The clone carrying this TCR beta chain was seen a handful of times. The data are from a study of PD-L1 blockade in urothelial cancer. Data came from immunoSEQ multiplex PCR; TCRdb stores just in-frame clones and leaves some out. There are under 35,000 clones in the sample; 70% to 90% occur only once, and less than 2% lies in the top ten. The V and J ends lost 1 base and 7 bases, in that order; junction bases with no gene match: 6. Looked up from germline, CDR1 is SGHTA and CDR2 is FQGNSA. CDR3 length equals 15 residues. The clonotype was recovered from a man between 50 and 59 years old with urothelial cancer. Sequenced material: PBMCs, taken around atezolizumab (anti-PD-L1) treatment. This chain connects TRBV7-2 to TRBJ2-1; 8 bases match TRBD1. CDR3 amino acids: CASSLGGQGSNEQFF. CDR3 coding DNA: TGTGCCAGCAGCTTAGGAGGACAGGGCTCTAATGAGCAGTTCTTC.